The next 29 T cell receptor beta chains were all read from a single sample in a study of blood T cell repertoires in COVID-19. Sequencing used immunoSEQ multiplex PCR; TCRdb keeps in-frame clones, though not all of them. Among 90,000 to 100,000 clones listed, approximately 86% were seen once. The sample taken for sequencing was peripheral blood. The source is an older man with acute or convalescent COVID-19.

J is TRBJ2-1 and V is TRBV28; 7 bases line up with TRBD2. The junction had 14 bases not matched to a gene; V was cut back by 7 bases and J by 2 bases. This CDR3 region has 17 residues. Per the germline V gene, CDR1 is MDHEN and CDR2 is SYDVKM. The CDR3 here is CASTPPGLQFAYNEQFF. CDR3 sequence (DNA): TGTGCCAGCACCCCTCCGGGACTACAATTCGCCTACAATGAGCAGTTCTTC.

DNA of the CDR3: TGTGCTAGTGGTTTGCCAAGATTGCGGGAGAGTCCCTACGAGCAGTACTTC. This codes for CASGLPRLRESPYEQYF. The chain carries TRBV12-5 and TRBJ2-7, with 7 nucleotides matching TRBD2. CDR1 is LGHNT and CDR2 is FRNRAP in the germline V gene. The CDR3 extends over 17 amino acids. Trimming removed 2 bases from V and 2 bases from J; junction bases left unmatched: 12.

V usage is TRBV11-2 and J usage is TRBJ1-4; 7 bases match TRBD1. After removal of 5 bases from V and 7 bases from J, the junction contained 7 bases not matched to a gene. The CDR3 totals 14 residues. Germline CDR1 reads SGHAT; CDR2 reads FQNNGV. The CDR3 DNA sequence: TGTGCCAGCAGCCTGACAGGGTACAGTGAAAAACTGTTTTTT. This translates into CASSLTGYSEKLFF.

The genes are TRBV11-2 and TRBJ2-2, with D possibly matching TRBD2 (6 bases). V was trimmed by 2 bases and J by 4 bases, leaving 11 bases between them. The CDR3 has 15 amino acids. Germline lookup yields CDR1 SGHAT and CDR2 FQNNGV. The CDR3 loop reads CASSLSGRRTGELFF. DNA of the CDR3: TGTGCCAGCAGCTTATCAGGGAGGCGCACCGGGGAGCTGTTTTTT.

The rearrangement uses TRBV19 and TRBJ1-6; TRBD1 aligns across 7 bases. Trimming cost V 6 bases and J 4 bases; bases outside gene matches: 3. This CDR3 spans 14 amino acids. Germline loops: CDR1 LNHDA, CDR2 SQIVND (reference sequence). CDR3 sequence: CASRPGQYNSPLHF. DNA of the CDR3: TGTGCCAGTAGGCCGGGACAGTATAATTCACCCCTCCACTTT.

The V gene is TRBV19, the J gene TRBJ2-5, with 14 nucleotides matching TRBD2. J lost 5 bases, V lost 3 bases, and 5 bases had no gene match. This CDR3 contains 16 residues. Germline CDR1 reads LNHDA; CDR2 reads SQIVND (reference sequence). For the CDR3, the DNA is TGTGCCAGTAGTATGGGACTAGCGGGAGTCGCTGAGACCCAGTACTTC. It codes for CASSMGLAGVAETQYF.

V usage is TRBV28 and J usage is TRBJ1-5, with D tentatively TRBD1 (6 bases). The length of the CDR3 is 14 residues. From germline, CDR1 is MDHEN and CDR2 SYDVKM. The V and J ends lost 6 bases and 4 bases respectively, with 13 bases between them. CDR3 nucleotide sequence: TGTGCCAGCAGCCTCAGGGGCGGGAATCAGCCCCAGCATTTT. Translated: CASSLRGGNQPQHF.

The J gene is TRBJ2-7, the V gene TRBV27, with 7 bases matching TRBD2. Germline V lookup: CDR1 MNHEY, CDR2 SMNVEV (reference sequence). The CDR3 spans 15 residues. J lost 1 base, V lost 2 bases, and 5 bases had no gene match. CDR3 region: CASSLRAGPSYEQYF. CDR3 in DNA: TGTGCCAGCAGTTTAAGAGCGGGACCGTCCTACGAGCAGTACTTC.

This chain links TRBV5-4 with TRBJ1-1; TRBD1 aligns across 9 bases. In germline, CDR1 is SGHNT, CDR2 YYREEE (reference sequence). V gave up 5 bases and J gave up 1 base; unmatched junction bases: 0. CDR3 length equals 13 residues. Here the CDR3 reads CASRGQGNTEAFF. The CDR3 DNA reads as TGTGCCAGCAGGGGACAGGGGAACACTGAAGCTTTCTTT.

The sample holds a few counts of this clone. J is TRBJ2-2 and V is TRBV18, with a weak D call TRBD2 (6 bases). From germline, CDR1 is KGHSH and CDR2 LQKENI. V lost 1 base to trimming and J lost 7 bases, with 22 bases between them. The CDR3 is made up of 18 amino acids. CDR3 coding DNA: TGTGCCAGCTCACCACGGAAAATCGGGAGTGGCGGGATCGGGGAGCTGTTTTTT. This sequence encodes CASSPRKIGSGGIGELFF.

This sequence joins TRBV18 and TRBJ2-1; no clear D. The V gene's germline CDR1 is KGHSH and CDR2 LQKENI. V lost 3 bases, J lost 0 bases, and 12 bases lay in between. The CDR3 is made up of 16 amino acids. The CDR3 DNA sequence: TGTGCCAGCTCACCTCTGCAGACACGCTCCTACAATGAGCAGTTCTTC. Its protein product is CASSPLQTRSYNEQFF.

The chain joins TRBV24-1 to TRBJ2-1, with D perhaps matching TRBD1 (6 bases). Trimming pared 6 bases from V and 6 bases from J, leaving 17 bases between. In germline, CDR1 is KGHDR, CDR2 SFDVKD. The CDR3 has 15 amino acids. As DNA, the CDR3 is TGTGCCACCAGTAACAGGGCACTGGGGTCCAATGAGCAGTTCTTC. Amino acids: CATSNRALGSNEQFF.

This rearrangement joins TRBV4-3 to TRBJ2-7, with D maybe TRBD1 (5 bases). The V end was cut by 0 bases, the J end by 1 base, with 10 bases between. Germline lookup yields CDR1 LGHNA and CDR2 YSLEER. This CDR3 has 15 amino acids. The CDR3 region has the DNA TGCGCCAGCAGCCAAGAAGGAAGGGGATCCTACGAGCAGTACTTC. Translated, it gives CASSQEGRGSYEQYF.

The chain carries TRBV5-1 and TRBJ1-3; D unresolved. Germline V CDR1 and CDR2: SGHRS, YFSETQ. V gave up 2 bases and J gave up 0 bases, with 6 bases separating them. The CDR3 totals 14 residues. The CDR3 region has the DNA TGCGCCAGCAGCTTACAAGACTCTGGAAACACCATATATTTT. It specifies CASSLQDSGNTIYF. Together with reference TRBV5-1 and TRBJ1-3, the CDR3 gives the full variable domain: KAGVTQTPRYLIKTRGQQVTLSCSPISGHRSVSWYQQTPGQGLQFLFEYFSETQRNKGNFPGRFSGRQFSNSRSEMNVSTLELGDSALYLCASSLQDSGNTIYFGEGSWLTVV.

The V and J genes are TRBV5-4 and TRBJ2-1; 7 nucleotides match TRBD2. V lost 5 bases, J lost 8 bases, and 13 bases stayed unmatched. The CDR3 has 15 residues. CDR1 and CDR2 from the germline V gene are SGHNT and YYREEE (reference sequence). For the CDR3, the DNA is TGTGCCAGCAGATTCGGACTAGGAGGATTTGATGAGCAGTTCTTC. Translated, it gives CASRFGLGGFDEQFF. The variable domain in full, completed from reference TRBV5-4 and TRBJ2-1, reads ETGVTQSPTHLIKTRGQQVTLRCSSQSGHNTVSWYQQALGQGPQFIFQYYREEENGRGNFPPRFSGLQFPNYSSELNVNALELDDSALYLCASRFGLGGFDEQFFGPGTRLTVL.

The genes are TRBV7-2 and TRBJ2-5; 12 bases align to TRBD1. Germline values: CDR1 SGHTA, CDR2 FQGNSA. Losses at the gene ends were 5 bases for V and 4 bases for J; bases not matched to a gene: 8. The CDR3 is made up of 16 amino acids. The CDR3 DNA reads TGTGCCAGCAGCCCGGGGACAGGGGGCAGGGTAGAGACCCAGTACTTC. It specifies CASSPGTGGRVETQYF.

This clone showed up just once. The junction departs from germline at one end; a sequencing error may be responsible. The chain combines TRBV11-2 with TRBJ2-1; 10 bases line up with TRBD2. The CDR3 runs to 16 residues. Germline V gives CDR1 SGHAT, CDR2 FQNNGV. This CDR3 is CVSSPTVAGGGSEQFF. In DNA, the CDR3 is TGTGTCAGCAGCCCAACAGTAGCGGGAGGAGGTAGTGAGCAGTTCTTC.

The genes are TRBV10-3 and TRBJ2-1, with 7 positions matching TRBD1. The CDR3 is 13 amino acids. CDR1 is ENHRY and CDR2 is SYGVKD in the germline V gene. Unmatched junction bases numbered 6, after V lost 7 bases and J lost 6 bases. CDR3 coding DNA: TGTGCCATCAAGGCAGGGGGATCCAATGAGCAGTTCTTC. Protein sequence: CAIKAGGSNEQFF.

The rearrangement links TRBV9 to TRBJ2-7; 10 nucleotides agree with TRBD2. The germline CDR1 and CDR2 sequences are SGDLS and YYNGEE. This CDR3 contains 20 residues. The ends lost 1 base at V and 2 bases at J; junction bases unmatched: 18. The CDR3 DNA is TGTGCCAGCAGCGTAAAAAGAGGGGAGGGACTAGCGAGGAAGACCTACGAGCAGTACTTC. Translating it yields CASSVKRGEGLARKTYEQYF.

This clone was seen once. The V and J genes are TRBV10-3 and TRBJ2-6; 10 nucleotides align to TRBD1. The CDR3 is 22 residues long. Germline CDR1 is ENHRY and CDR2 is SYGVKD. After removal of 7 bases from V and 0 bases from J, the junction contained 21 bases not matched to a gene. The CDR3 sequence: CAINSAFGQGVSRTSGANVLTF. The CDR3, as DNA: TGTGCCATCAATTCTGCATTTGGACAGGGGGTTTCCCGGACCTCTGGGGCCAACGTCCTGACTTTC.

The V and J genes are TRBV28 and TRBJ2-7, with D maybe TRBD2 (5 bases). This CDR3 region has 16 residues. V was pared by 5 bases and J by 0 bases, with 17 bases between. Germline assignment: CDR1 MDHEN and CDR2 SYDVKM. The DNA of the CDR3 is TGTGCCAGCAGTCCCCTTTCGGGAAAACCCTCCTACGAGCAGTACTTC. Translation gives CASSPLSGKPSYEQYF.

This chain connects TRBV29-1 to TRBJ2-7, with 7 bases identical to TRBD1. The trim removed 7 bases at V and 2 bases at J, leaving 5 bases unmatched. The CDR3 is 12 amino acids. Germline V gene sequence: CDR1 SQVTM, CDR2 ANQGSEA. CDR3 in amino acids: CSALTGPYEQYF. The CDR3 nucleotides read TGCAGCGCTTTGACAGGGCCCTACGAGCAGTACTTC.

The rearrangement uses TRBV28 and TRBJ2-1; D is perhaps TRBD2 (6 bases). Germline assignment: CDR1 MDHEN and CDR2 SYDVKM. V was pared by 4 bases and J by 3 bases, with 13 bases between. The CDR3 runs to 15 residues. This CDR3 is CASSSRDVLYNEQFF. The DNA for the CDR3 is TGTGCCAGCAGTTCGCGGGACGTCCTCTACAATGAGCAGTTCTTC. Drawing the rest from reference TRBV28 and TRBJ2-1, the complete variable domain is DVKVTQSSRYLVKRTGEKVFLECVQDMDHENMFWYRQDPGLGLRLIYFSYDVKMKEKGDIPEGYSVSREKKERFSLILESASTNQTSMYLCASSSRDVLYNEQFFGPGTRLTVL.

This chain uses TRBV2 with TRBJ2-3; 8 positions agree with TRBD1. Germline assignment: CDR1 SNHLY and CDR2 FYNNEI. The CDR3 length is 15 residues. The V gene end was trimmed by 1 base and the J gene end by 0 bases; junction bases not matched to a gene: 0. The CDR3 sequence is CASSEGTGSTDTQYF. The DNA of the CDR3 is TGTGCCAGCAGTGAAGGGACAGGGAGCACAGATACGCAGTATTTT.

This clone has just one count. The chain uses TRBV5-1 and TRBJ2-5; TRBD2 aligns across 14 bases. V lost 0 bases to trimming and J lost 5 bases; unmatched junction nucleotides: 6. Germline loops: CDR1 SGHRS, CDR2 YFSETQ. CDR3 length: 17 amino acids. The CDR3 sequence: CASSLGTSGRPGETQYF. DNA for the CDR3: TGCGCCAGCAGCTTGGGGACTAGCGGGAGGCCGGGGGAGACCCAGTACTTC.

J is TRBJ1-6 and V is TRBV6-2 or TRBV6-3; 12 bases line up with TRBD1. V trimming: 0 bases; J trimming: 7 bases; junction bases outside the gene matches: 7. CDR1 is MNHEY and CDR2 is SVGEGT in the germline V gene. The CDR3 length is 18 residues. The CDR3 nucleotides read TGTGCCAGCAGTTACTCGACGGGACAGGGGGCGAACAATTCACCCCTCCACTTT. The encoded protein is CASSYSTGQGANNSPLHF.

The rearrangement uses TRBV11-1 and TRBJ2-5, with 9 bases aligning to TRBD1. Germline CDR1 SGHAT, CDR2 FQDESV (reference sequence). V gave up 1 base and J gave up 2 bases; unmatched junction bases: 5. The CDR3 spans 16 residues. The CDR3 nucleotides read TGTGCCAGCAGCTTAGTAACAGGGGGCGGGCAAGAGACCCAGTACTTC. Translated, it gives CASSLVTGGGQETQYF. The entire variable domain, with the rest obtained from reference TRBV11-1 and TRBJ2-5, is as follows: EAEVAQSPRYKITEKSQAVAFWCDPISGHATLYWYRQILGQGPELLVQFQDESVVDDSQLPKDRFSAERLKGVDSTLKIQPAELGDSAMYLCASSLVTGGGQETQYFGPGTRLLVL.

The chain is built from TRBV14 and TRBJ2-1; D gene unclear. This CDR3 has 16 residues. The V end lost 4 bases, the J end lost 0 bases, and 13 bases lay between the germline ends. The germline V gene has CDR1 SGHDN and CDR2 FVKESK. Here the CDR3 DNA reads TGTGCCAGCAGCCGAAAGGCGGAAGCCTCCTACAATGAGCAGTTCTTC. Its protein is CASSRKAEASYNEQFF.

This chain uses TRBV29-1 with TRBJ2-7; D possibly corresponds to TRBD1 (5 bases). The CDR3 runs to 15 residues. Trimming took 4 bases from V and 0 from J, leaving 16 bases between them. Germline-derived CDR1 and CDR2 are SQVTM and ANQGSEA. CDR3 DNA sequence: TGCAGCGTTGCGCAGGGTGCCGCAAGCTCCTACGAGCAGTACTTC. Encoded protein: CSVAQGAASSYEQYF.